The clone carrying this TCR beta chain has a handful of counts. Antigen unknown. These data originate in a study of cytomegalovirus exposure and HLA in healthy donors. Study findings and constraints: Cytomegalovirus-associated TCR beta chains were listed, numbering more than 150. An observed cluster of highly shared sequence variants was recorded as a likely sequencing artifact. A later analysis by the authors found several of the most significant clusters apparently linked to common viral pathogens.

With 60 Vbeta and 13 Jbeta primers, the PCR was carried out. The repertoire was sequenced with immunoSEQ multiplex PCR; TCRdb's copy has only in-frame clones and lacks some. The data hold roughly 140,000 clones, with 78% observed a single time. V dropped 8 bases and J dropped 1; count of bases not matched to a gene: 10. CDR3 size: 15 residues. CDR1 is MNHNS and CDR2 is SASEGT in the germline V gene. V gene TRBV6-1 combines with J gene TRBJ2-7, with 8 positions matching TRBD1. Sequencing used PBMCs. This TCR came from a woman in her forties in good health and CMV-seropositive. The CDR3 reads CASVSGQGASYEQYF. The CDR3 nucleotides read TGTGCCAGCGTAAGTGGCCAGGGGGCATCCTACGAGCAGTACTTC.